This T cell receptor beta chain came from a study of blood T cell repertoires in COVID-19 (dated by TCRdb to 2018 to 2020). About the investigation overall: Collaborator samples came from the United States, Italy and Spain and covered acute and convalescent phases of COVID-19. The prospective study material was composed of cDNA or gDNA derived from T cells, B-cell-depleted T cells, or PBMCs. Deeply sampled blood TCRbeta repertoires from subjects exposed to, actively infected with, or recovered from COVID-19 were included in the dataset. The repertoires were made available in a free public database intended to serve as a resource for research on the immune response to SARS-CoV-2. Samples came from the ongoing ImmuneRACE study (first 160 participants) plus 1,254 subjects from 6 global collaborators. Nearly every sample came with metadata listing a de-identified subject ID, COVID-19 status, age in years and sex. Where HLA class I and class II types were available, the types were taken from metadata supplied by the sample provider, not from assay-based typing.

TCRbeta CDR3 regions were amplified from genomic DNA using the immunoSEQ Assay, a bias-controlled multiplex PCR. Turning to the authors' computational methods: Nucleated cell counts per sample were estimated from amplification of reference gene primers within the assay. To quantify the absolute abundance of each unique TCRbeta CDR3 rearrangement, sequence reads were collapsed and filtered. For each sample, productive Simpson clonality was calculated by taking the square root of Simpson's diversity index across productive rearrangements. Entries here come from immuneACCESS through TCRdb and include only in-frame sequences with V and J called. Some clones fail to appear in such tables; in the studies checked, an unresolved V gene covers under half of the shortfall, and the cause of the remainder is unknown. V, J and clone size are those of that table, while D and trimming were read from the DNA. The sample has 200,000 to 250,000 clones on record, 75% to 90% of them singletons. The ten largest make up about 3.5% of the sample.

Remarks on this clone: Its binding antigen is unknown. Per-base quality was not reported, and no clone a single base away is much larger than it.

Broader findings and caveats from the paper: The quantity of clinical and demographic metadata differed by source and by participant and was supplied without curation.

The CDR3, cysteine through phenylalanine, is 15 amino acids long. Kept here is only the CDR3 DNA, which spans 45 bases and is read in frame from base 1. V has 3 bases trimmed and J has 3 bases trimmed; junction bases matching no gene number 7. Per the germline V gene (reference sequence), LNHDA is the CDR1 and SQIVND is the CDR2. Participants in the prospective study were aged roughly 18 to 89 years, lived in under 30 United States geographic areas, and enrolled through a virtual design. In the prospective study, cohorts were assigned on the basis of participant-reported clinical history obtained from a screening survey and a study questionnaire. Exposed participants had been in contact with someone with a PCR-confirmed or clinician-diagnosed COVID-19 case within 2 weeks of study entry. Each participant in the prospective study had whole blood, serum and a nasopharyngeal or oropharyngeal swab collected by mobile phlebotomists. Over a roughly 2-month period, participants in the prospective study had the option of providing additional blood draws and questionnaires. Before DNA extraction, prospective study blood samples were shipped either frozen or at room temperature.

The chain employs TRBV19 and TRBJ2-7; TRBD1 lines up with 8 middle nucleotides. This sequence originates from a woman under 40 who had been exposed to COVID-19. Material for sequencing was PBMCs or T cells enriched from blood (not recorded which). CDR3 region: CASSMETGDNYEQYF. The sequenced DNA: TGTGCCAGTAGTATGGAGACAGGGGATAACTACGAGCAGTACTTC. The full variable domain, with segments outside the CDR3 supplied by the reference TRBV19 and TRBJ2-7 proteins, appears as DGGITQSPKYLFRKEGQNVTLSCEQNLNHDAMYWYRQDPGQGLRLIYYSQIVNDFQKGDIAEGYSVSREKKESFPLTVTSAQKNPTAFYLCASSMETGDNYEQYFGPGTRLTVT.